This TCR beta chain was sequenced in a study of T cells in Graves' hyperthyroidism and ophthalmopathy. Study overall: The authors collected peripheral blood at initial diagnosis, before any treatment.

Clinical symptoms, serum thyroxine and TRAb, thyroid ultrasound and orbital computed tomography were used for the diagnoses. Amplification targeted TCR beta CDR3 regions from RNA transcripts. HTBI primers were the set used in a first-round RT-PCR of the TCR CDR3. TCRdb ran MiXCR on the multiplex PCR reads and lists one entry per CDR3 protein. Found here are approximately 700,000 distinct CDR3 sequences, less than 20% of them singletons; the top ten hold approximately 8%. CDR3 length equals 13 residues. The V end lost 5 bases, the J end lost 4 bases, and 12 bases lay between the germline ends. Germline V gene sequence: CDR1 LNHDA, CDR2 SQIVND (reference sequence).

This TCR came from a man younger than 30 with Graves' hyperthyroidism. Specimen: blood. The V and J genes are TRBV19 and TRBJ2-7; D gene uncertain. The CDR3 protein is CASSASIGYEQYF. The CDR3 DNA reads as TGTGCCAGTAGTGCTTCCATAGGTTACGAGCAGTACTTC. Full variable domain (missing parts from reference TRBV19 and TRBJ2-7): DGGITQSPKYLFRKEGQNVTLSCEQNLNHDAMYWYRQDPGQGLRLIYYSQIVNDFQKGDIAEGYSVSREKKESFPLTVTSAQKNPTAFYLCASSASIGYEQYFGPGTRLTVT.